The 3 T cell receptor beta chains given below trace back to one sample, sequenced in a study of lymphopenia after photon versus proton radiotherapy. Profiling relied on immunoSEQ multiplex PCR, and the TCRdb table lists in-frame clones only, not all of them. Altogether 30,000 to 40,000 clones are present, roughly nine tenths being singletons, with the ten largest covering about 16%. The sample consisted of peripheral blood, taken from a patient treated with photon-based radiotherapy. The receptor source for this set is a man aged 55 to 70 with cholangiocarcinoma.

This chain connects TRBV7-9 to TRBJ1-6; D gene unclear. The CDR3 has 15 amino acids. Germline V lookup: CDR1 SEHNR, CDR2 FQNEAQ (reference sequence). Trimming pared 5 bases from V and 0 bases from J, leaving 8 bases between. CDR3 protein: CASSPRDSYNSPLHF. The CDR3 region has the DNA TGTGCCAGCAGCCCCCGCGACTCCTATAATTCACCCCTCCACTTT.

The chain links TRBV5-1 to TRBJ2-5; D uncertain. Germline V lookup: CDR1 SGHRS, CDR2 YFSETQ. This CDR3 is 14 amino acids long. V was cut by 0 bases and J by 2 bases, with 8 bases left in between. CDR3 in amino acids: CASSLGSTQETQYF. In DNA, the CDR3 is TGCGCCAGCAGCTTGGGGTCGACACAAGAGACCCAGTACTTC. The full variable domain, its missing parts supplied by reference TRBV5-1 and TRBJ2-5, is KAGVTQTPRYLIKTRGQQVTLSCSPISGHRSVSWYQQTPGQGLQFLFEYFSETQRNKGNFPGRFSGRQFSNSRSEMNVSTLELGDSALYLCASSLGSTQETQYFGPGTRLLVL.

This chain uses TRBV4-1 with TRBJ1-1; 7 bases line up with TRBD1. The V gene end was trimmed by 4 bases and the J gene end by 1 base; junction bases not matched to a gene: 3. Per germline, CDR1 MGHRA and CDR2 YSYEKL. CDR3 length equals 14 residues. CDR3 amino acids: CASSLGQTNTEAFF. In DNA form, the CDR3 reads TGCGCCAGCAGCCTGGGACAGACGAACACTGAAGCTTTCTTT.